This T cell receptor (beta chain) was sequenced during a study of post-analysis software for immune sequencing data. Whole-study results and caveats: Patients carried roughly five TRBV segments more frequently than controls did, and TRBV5-6, TRBV5-1 and TRBV20-1 were among them. Comparison with controls showed significantly lower normalized Chao1 diversity in multiple sclerosis patients.

Germline V gives CDR1 SGDLS, CDR2 YYNGEE. The junction had 10 bases not matched to a gene; V was cut back by 4 bases and J by 11 bases. This CDR3 region has 13 residues. As to this clonotype: Antigen: not known.

Unique molecular identifiers were built into the TCR beta cDNA libraries. TCRdb re-called the PCR reads with MiXCR, one entry per CDR3 protein. The sample lists about 820,000 distinct CDR3 sequences; approximately 53% were seen once. The sequence was collected from a girl aged 10-17 years with multiple sclerosis. Sequenced input: blood. V gene TRBV9 combines with J gene TRBJ2-5, with 8 bases fitting TRBD1. The CDR3: CASSTGQGREQYF. The CDR3 DNA is TGTGCCAGCAGCACCGGACAGGGTAGGGAGCAGTACTTC. The full variable domain, in which reference TRBV9 and TRBJ2-5 provide the parts outside the CDR3, is DSGVTQTPKHLITATGQRVTLRCSPRSGDLSVYWYQQSLDQGLQFLIQYYNGEERAKGNILERFSAQQFPDLHSELNLSSLELGDSALYFCASSTGQGREQYFGPGTRLLVL.